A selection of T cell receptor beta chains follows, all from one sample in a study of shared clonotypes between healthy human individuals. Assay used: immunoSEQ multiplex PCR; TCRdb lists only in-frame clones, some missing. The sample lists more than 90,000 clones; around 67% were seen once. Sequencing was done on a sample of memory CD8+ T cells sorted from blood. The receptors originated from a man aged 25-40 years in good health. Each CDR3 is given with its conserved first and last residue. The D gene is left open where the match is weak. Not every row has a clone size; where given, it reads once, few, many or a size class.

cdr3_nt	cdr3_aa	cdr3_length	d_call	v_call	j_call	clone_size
TGTGCCAGCAGAACTCAAACGGGCTCCACTTCCTACGAGCAGTACTTC	CASRTQTGSTSYEQYF	16	.	TRBV28	TRBJ2-7	.
TGTGCCACAGCCTGGACTAGCGGCCTCTACGAGCAGTACTTC	CATAWTSGLYEQYF	14	TRBD2	TRBV28	TRBJ2-7	.
TGTGCCAGTAGTGTGAGTCGGACAGGCTACGAGCAGTACTTC	CASSVSRTGYEQYF	14	TRBD1	TRBV19	TRBJ2-7	.
TGTGCCAGCAGTGAATGGGGGGGTTCCACAGATACGCAGTATTTT	CASSEWGGSTDTQYF	15	TRBD2	TRBV25-1	TRBJ2-3	.
TGCGCCAGCAGCTACTCACAAGCGGGAGGAGGGGACGGTGAGCAGTTCTTC	CASSYSQAGGGDGEQFF	17	TRBD2	TRBV5-1	TRBJ2-1	few
TGCAGTGCTAGAGGATCCGCCGAGCAGTACTTC	CSARGSAEQYF	11	.	TRBV20-1	TRBJ2-7	.
TGTGCCAGCAGCTTGGACAGGGGCCACGAGCAGTACTTC	CASSLDRGHEQYF	13	TRBD1	TRBV7-3	TRBJ2-7	.
TGCGCCAGCAGCCCCTGGGGGGGGGTTGATGAGCAGTTCTTC	CASSPWGGVDEQFF	14	TRBD2	TRBV5-1	TRBJ2-1	.
TGTGCCAGCATGGGGAGTCCCTCGGCGGAAAAACTGTTTTTT	CASMGSPSAEKLFF	14	.	TRBV7-9	TRBJ1-4	.
TGTGCCAGTAGTACTACGTCCTACGAGCAGTACTTC	CASSTTSYEQYF	12	.	TRBV19	TRBJ2-7	few